This T cell receptor beta chain was identified in a study of T cell responses to AZD1222 COVID-19 vaccine. This CDR3 has 13 amino acids. With 9 bases clipped from V and 8 bases from J, the junction kept 9 bases outside the gene matches. CDR1 SGHAT and CDR2 FQNNGV come from the germline V gene. Clones were sequenced by immunoSEQ multiplex PCR, and TCRdb holds only the in-frame ones, with some missing. The sample carries under 200,000 clones, more than 75% recorded once. Study-wide points: Clonal diversity was possibly underestimated, and the donors were mostly white British, with more females. Spike-specific TCR breadth and depth grew following two AZD1222 doses.

The table lists this clone with a count of one. Its antigen is not identified. The same CDR3 arises from other DNA sequences in this sample as well. The receptor comes from an adult who received the AZD1222 COVID-19 vaccine. The V call is TRBV11-2, the J call TRBJ1-2; 10 bases fit TRBD1. This specimen was peripheral blood, taken 28 days after the second AZD1222 dose. CDR3: CASSLDRGRGYTF. The CDR3 region has the DNA TGTGCCAGTAGTCTGGACAGGGGGAGGGGCTACACCTTC. The full variable domain, with the rest looked up from reference TRBV11-2 and TRBJ1-2, is EAGVAQSPRYKIIEKRQSVAFWCNPISGHATLYWYQQILGQGPKLLIQFQNNGVVDDSQLPKDRFSAERLKGVDSTLKIQPAKLEDSAVYLCASSLDRGRGYTFGSGTRLTVV.